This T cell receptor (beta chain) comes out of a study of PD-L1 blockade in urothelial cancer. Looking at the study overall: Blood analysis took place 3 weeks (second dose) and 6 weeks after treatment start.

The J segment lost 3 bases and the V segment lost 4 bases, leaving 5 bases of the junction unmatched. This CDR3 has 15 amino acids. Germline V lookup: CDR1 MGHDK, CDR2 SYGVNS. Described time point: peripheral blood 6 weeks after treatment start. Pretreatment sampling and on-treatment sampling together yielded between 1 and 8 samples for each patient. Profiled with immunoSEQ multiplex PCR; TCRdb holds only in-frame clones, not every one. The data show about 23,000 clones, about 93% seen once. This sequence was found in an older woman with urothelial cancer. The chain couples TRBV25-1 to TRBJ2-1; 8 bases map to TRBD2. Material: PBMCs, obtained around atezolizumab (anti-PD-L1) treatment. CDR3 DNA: TGTGCCAGCAGTGCTGGCGGGAGGTTCTACAATGAGCAGTTCTTC. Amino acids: CASSAGGRFYNEQFF. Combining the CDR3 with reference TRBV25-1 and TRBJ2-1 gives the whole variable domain EADIYQTPRYLVIGTGKKITLECSQTMGHDKMYWYQQDPGMELHLIHYSYGVNSTEKGDLSSESTVSRIRTEHFPLTLESARPSHTSQYLCASSAGGRFYNEQFFGPGTRLTVL.